This TCR beta chain came from a study of blood T cell repertoires in COVID-19. Overall study: Spain, Italy and the United States supplied samples that represented acute and convalescent COVID-19.

In the authors' workflow: The authors estimated nucleated cell counts from reference gene primer amplification. The assay was immunoSEQ multiplex PCR, and TCRdb's table has in-frame clones only and misses some. V, J and clone size are taken as reported in that table, and D and trimming were inferred from the DNA itself. The sample has 350,000 to 400,000 clones; approximately 91% are singletons. This TCR derives from a woman in her thirties or forties who had been exposed to COVID-19. Sequencing used PBMCs or T cells enriched from blood (not recorded which).

CDR3 coding DNA: TGTGCCAGTAGTATTAGCTCCAGGGTCAACTATGGCTACACCTTC. The encoded protein is CASSISSRVNYGYTF. The genes are TRBV19 and TRBJ1-2, with TRBD1 as a possible D gene (5 bases). Germline V gene data show CDR1 as LNHDA and CDR2 as SQIVND (reference sequence). With 3 bases removed from V and 2 bases from J, the gap between germline ends came to 13 bases. The CDR3 loop spans 15 amino acids.